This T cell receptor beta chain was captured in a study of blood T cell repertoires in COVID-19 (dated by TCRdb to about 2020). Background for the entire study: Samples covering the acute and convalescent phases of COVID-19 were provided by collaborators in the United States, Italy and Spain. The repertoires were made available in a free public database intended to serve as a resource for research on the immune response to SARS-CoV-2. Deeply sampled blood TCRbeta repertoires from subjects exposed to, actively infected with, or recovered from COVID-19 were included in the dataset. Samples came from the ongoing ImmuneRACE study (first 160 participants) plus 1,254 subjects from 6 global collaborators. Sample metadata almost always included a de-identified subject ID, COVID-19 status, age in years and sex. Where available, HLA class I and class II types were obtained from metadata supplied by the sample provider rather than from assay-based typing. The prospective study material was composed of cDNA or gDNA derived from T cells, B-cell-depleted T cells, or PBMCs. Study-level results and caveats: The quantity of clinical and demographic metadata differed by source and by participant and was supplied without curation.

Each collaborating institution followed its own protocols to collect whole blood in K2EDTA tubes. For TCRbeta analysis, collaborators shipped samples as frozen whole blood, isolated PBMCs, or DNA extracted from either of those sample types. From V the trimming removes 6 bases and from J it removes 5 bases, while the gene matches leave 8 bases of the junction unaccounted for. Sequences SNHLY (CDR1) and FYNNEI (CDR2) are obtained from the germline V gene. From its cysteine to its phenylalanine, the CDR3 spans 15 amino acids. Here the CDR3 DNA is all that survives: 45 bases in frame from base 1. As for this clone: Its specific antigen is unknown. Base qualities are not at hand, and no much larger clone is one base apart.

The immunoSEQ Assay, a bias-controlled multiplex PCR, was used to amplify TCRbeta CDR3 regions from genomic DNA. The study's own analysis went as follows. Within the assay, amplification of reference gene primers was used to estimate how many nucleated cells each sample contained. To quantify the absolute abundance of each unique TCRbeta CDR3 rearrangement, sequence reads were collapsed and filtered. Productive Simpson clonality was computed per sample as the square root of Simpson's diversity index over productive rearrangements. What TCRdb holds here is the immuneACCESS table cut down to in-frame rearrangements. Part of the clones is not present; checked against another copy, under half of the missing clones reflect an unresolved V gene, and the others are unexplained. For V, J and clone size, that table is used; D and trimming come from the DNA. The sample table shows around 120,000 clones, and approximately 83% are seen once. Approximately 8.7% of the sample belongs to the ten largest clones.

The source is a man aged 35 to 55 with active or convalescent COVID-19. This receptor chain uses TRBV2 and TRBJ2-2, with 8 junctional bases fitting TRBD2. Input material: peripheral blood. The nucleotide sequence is TGTGCCAGCAGGTTGAGCGGGGGCCAGACCGGGGAGCTGTTTTTT. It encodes CASRLSGGQTGELFF.